This T cell receptor beta chain was sequenced for a study of tumor-infiltrating lymphocytes in oesophageal squamous cell carcinoma. TCRdb reanalysed the PCR reads using MiXCR and keeps one entry per CDR3 protein. The repertoire has 20,000 or so distinct CDR3 sequences, over 40% of them found once; the top ten carry roughly a tenth. There are 16 residues in the CDR3. With 3 bases clipped from V and 6 bases from J, the junction kept 3 bases outside the gene matches. Germline V CDR1 and CDR2: SGHTA, FQGNSA. This TCR was sampled from a male donor with esophageal squamous cell carcinoma. The specimen was normal esophageal tissue next to the tumor. V and J are TRBV7-2 and TRBJ2-1, with 15 bases matching TRBD2. The CDR3 protein is CASSLGLAGGSNEQFF. Written as DNA, the CDR3 is TGTGCCAGCAGCTTGGGACTAGCGGGAGGTTCCAATGAGCAGTTCTTC.